A single sample gave rise to the 8 T cell receptor beta chains below, sequenced in a study of cytomegalovirus exposure and HLA in healthy donors. Repertoires were generated with immunoSEQ multiplex PCR, while TCRdb's copy carries only in-frame clones and drops some. The sample lists over 150,000 clones, roughly 90% occurring once. Material for sequencing was PBMCs. These receptors were taken from a woman aged 30 to 39 in good health and CMV-seronegative.

The chain employs TRBV5-8 and TRBJ1-5, with 7 bases aligning to TRBD1. The V and J ends lost 0 bases and 4 bases, in that order; junction bases with no gene match: 7. There are 16 residues in the CDR3. Germline loops: CDR1 SGHTS, CDR2 YDEGEE. CDR3 nucleotides: TGTGCCAGCAGCTTGGCCATAGGGGGCTTTAATCAGCCCCAGCATTTT. The encoded protein is CASSLAIGGFNQPQHF.

This rearrangement joins TRBV4-3 to TRBJ2-3; a possible D gene is TRBD2 (5 bases). Deletions cut 0 bases from V and 4 bases from J, with 14 bases between. CDR1 and CDR2 (germline): LGHNA, YSLEER. CDR3 length equals 16 residues. As DNA, the CDR3 is TGCGCCAGCAGCCAAGATAGGCTAGCTGCGGCAGATACGCAGTATTTT. It translates to CASSQDRLAAADTQYF.

The CDR3 is CASSYGTGEAHNEQFF. The CDR3 DNA reads as TGTGCCAGCAGCTATGGGACGGGAGAAGCCCACAATGAGCAGTTCTTC. The genes are TRBV5-5 and TRBJ2-1, with D maybe TRBD2 (6 bases). The V end was cut by 3 bases, the J end by 5 bases, with 18 bases between. Germline CDR1 and CDR2: SGHKS and YYEKEE (reference sequence). The CDR3 runs to 16 residues.

This chain connects TRBV29-1 to TRBJ2-3, with 10 bases matching TRBD2. From germline, CDR1 is SQVTM and CDR2 ANQGSEA. CDR3 size: 15 residues. The ends lost 3 bases at V and 2 bases at J; junction bases unmatched: 5. CDR3 loop: CSVDSSGSLTDTQYF. The CDR3 region has the DNA TGCAGCGTTGATTCTAGCGGGAGCCTCACAGATACGCAGTATTTT.

The chain recombines TRBV7-9 with TRBJ1-2; 7 positions match TRBD1. The V gene end was trimmed by 4 bases and the J gene end by 0 bases; junction bases not matched to a gene: 2. Germline V lookup: CDR1 SEHNR, CDR2 FQNEAQ (reference sequence). This CDR3 has 14 amino acids. The chain's CDR3 is CASSYGQANYGYTF. The CDR3 nucleotides are TGTGCCAGCAGCTACGGACAGGCTAACTATGGCTACACCTTC.

This clone appeared once. The chain employs TRBV19 and TRBJ2-5, with 11 bases that match TRBD1. Looked up from germline, CDR1 is LNHDA and CDR2 is SQIVND (reference sequence). After removal of 4 bases from V and 5 bases from J, the junction contained 9 bases not matched to a gene. The CDR3 has 16 amino acids. CDR3 protein: CASSTRTGGARETQYF. In nucleotides, the CDR3 is TGTGCCAGTAGTACACGGACAGGGGGCGCGAGGGAGACCCAGTACTTC.

V usage is TRBV27 and J usage is TRBJ1-1; D is possibly TRBD1 (6 bases). This CDR3 comprises 13 residues. Trimming removed 8 bases from V and 3 bases from J, with 13 bases in between. Per germline, CDR1 MNHEY and CDR2 SMNVEV (reference sequence). The CDR3 is CASGRGSYTEAFF. The CDR3 nucleotides read TGTGCCAGCGGCAGGGGCTCCTACACTGAAGCTTTCTTT.

The V gene is TRBV2, the J gene TRBJ1-4; 12 bases agree with TRBD1. Looked up from germline, CDR1 is SNHLY and CDR2 is FYNNEI. J was trimmed by 5 bases and V by 5 bases; bases with no gene match: 6. The CDR3 is 16 amino acids. For the CDR3, the DNA is TGTGCCAGCAGTTGGGACAGGGGGCTGGCAAATGAAAAACTGTTTTTT. Translation gives CASSWDRGLANEKLFF.